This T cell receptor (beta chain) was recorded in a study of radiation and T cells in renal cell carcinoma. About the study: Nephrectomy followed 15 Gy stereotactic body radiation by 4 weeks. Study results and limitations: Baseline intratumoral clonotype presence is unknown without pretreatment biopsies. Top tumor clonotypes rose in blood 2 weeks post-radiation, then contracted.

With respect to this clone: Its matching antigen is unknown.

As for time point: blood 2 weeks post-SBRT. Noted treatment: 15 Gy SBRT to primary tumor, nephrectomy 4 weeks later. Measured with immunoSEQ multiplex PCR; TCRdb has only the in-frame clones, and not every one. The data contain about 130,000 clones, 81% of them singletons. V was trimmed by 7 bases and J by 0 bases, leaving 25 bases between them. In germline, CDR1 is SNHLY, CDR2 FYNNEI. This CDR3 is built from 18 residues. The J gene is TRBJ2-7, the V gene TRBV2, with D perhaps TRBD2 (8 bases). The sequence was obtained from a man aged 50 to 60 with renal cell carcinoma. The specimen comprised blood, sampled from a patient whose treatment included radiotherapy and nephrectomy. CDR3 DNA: TGTGCCAGCATTCGGGACAGCCGTAGCGGGACGAGCTCCTACGAGCAGTACTTC. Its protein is CASIRDSRSGTSSYEQYF. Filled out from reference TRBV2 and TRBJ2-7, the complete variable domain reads EPEVTQTPSHQVTQMGQEVILRCVPISNHLYFYWYRQILGQKVEFLVSFYNNEISEKSEIFDDQFSVERPDGSNFTLKIRSTKLEDSAMYFCASIRDSRSGTSSYEQYFGPGTRLTVT.